Below, 15 T cell receptor beta chains from the same sample are listed, as sequenced in a study of T cell responses to AZD1222 COVID-19 vaccine. The table came from immunoSEQ multiplex PCR; TCRdb's copy has only in-frame clones and leaves some out. This sample yields over 120,000 clones, of which approximately 89% are seen a single time; roughly 1.8% belongs to the top ten. Sequencing was performed on peripheral blood, taken 28 days after the second AZD1222 dose. The receptors shown here come from an adult who received the AZD1222 COVID-19 vaccine.

The rearrangement links TRBV6-5 to TRBJ1-6; D is uncertain. CDR3 length: 13 amino acids. The V end was cut by 6 bases, the J end by 11 bases, with 14 bases between. Germline-derived CDR1 and CDR2 are MNHEY and SVGAGI. The CDR3 here is CASSPKRVAPLHF. CDR3 nucleotide sequence: TGTGCCAGCAGCCCCAAGAGGGTGGCACCCCTCCACTTT.

The chain uses TRBV11-2 and TRBJ2-3, with 12 bases that match TRBD2. The V gene's germline CDR1 is SGHAT and CDR2 FQNNGV. Trimming took 5 bases from V and 3 from J; bases not matched to a gene: 3. The CDR3 runs 15 residues. CDR3: CASSTTSGSTDTQYF. DNA for the CDR3: TGTGCCAGCAGCACGACTAGCGGGAGTACAGATACGCAGTATTTT.

V usage is TRBV30 and J usage is TRBJ1-6; 9 bases agree with TRBD1. Germline V gene sequence: CDR1 GTSNPN, CDR2 SVGIG (reference sequence). The J segment lost 7 bases and the V segment lost 2 bases, leaving 3 bases of the junction unmatched. The CDR3 is 14 amino acids. The DNA of the CDR3 is TGTGCCTGGAGTTGGACAGGGGACAATTCACCCCTCCACTTT. Protein product: CAWSWTGDNSPLHF. The full variable domain, completed using reference TRBV30 and TRBJ1-6, is SQTIHQWPATLVQPVGSPLSLECTVEGTSNPNLYWYRQAAGRGLQLLFYSVGIGQISSEVPQNLSASRPQDRQFILSSKKLLLSDSGFYLCAWSWTGDNSPLHFGNGTRLTVT.

This sequence joins TRBV10-1 and TRBJ2-1; 9 bases map to TRBD1. J was trimmed by 3 bases and V by 11 bases; bases with no gene match: 8. The CDR3 spans 14 residues. The germline V gene has CDR1 WNHNN and CDR2 SYGVQD (reference sequence). The chain's CDR3 is CAFLGQGYYNEQFF. CDR3 bases: TGCGCCTTTCTAGGACAGGGGTACTACAATGAGCAGTTCTTC.

V usage is TRBV6-1 and J usage is TRBJ1-4; D is perhaps TRBD1 (6 bases). Germline CDR1 reads MNHNS; CDR2 reads SASEGT. The CDR3 totals 22 residues. Deletions cut 0 bases from V and 4 bases from J, with 30 bases between. The CDR3 is CASSEALPMPGRGRGRNEKLFF. In DNA, the CDR3 is TGTGCCAGCAGTGAAGCGCTTCCTATGCCCGGCAGGGGCCGAGGCCGTAATGAAAAACTGTTTTTT.

The sample holds one count of this clone. This chain joins TRBV7-6 and TRBJ2-7; possibly TRBD1 or TRBD2 for D (7 bases each). V was pared by 4 bases and J by 1 base, with 17 bases between. This CDR3 comprises 16 residues. CDR1 is SGHVS and CDR2 is FNYEAQ in the germline V gene. The CDR3 protein is CASSSGGEGVSYEQYF. The CDR3 bases are TGTGCCAGCAGCTCAGGGGGGGAAGGGGTATCCTACGAGCAGTACTTC.

The chain uses TRBV4-3 and TRBJ1-1; 8 bases map to TRBD1. V shed 4 bases, J shed 3 bases, and the junction held 4 bases outside the gene matches. Germline V CDR1 and CDR2: LGHNA, YSLEER. The CDR3 sequence is 14 residues long. CDR3 sequence: CASSRRGQDTEAFF. The CDR3, as DNA: TGCGCCAGCAGCCGCAGGGGGCAGGACACTGAAGCTTTCTTT.

The rearrangement links TRBV7-9 to TRBJ1-2; D not resolved. The V end was cut by 5 bases, the J end by 3 bases, with 16 bases between. Germline V gives CDR1 SEHNR, CDR2 FQNEAQ (reference sequence). The CDR3 totals 15 residues. The CDR3 sequence is CASSPPILGDYGYTF. In nucleotides, the CDR3 is TGTGCCAGCAGCCCGCCAATCCTTGGGGACTATGGCTACACCTTC.

The CDR3 loop reads CASSLDHLAGDTGELFF. The CDR3 DNA reads as TGTGCCAGCAGCTTAGATCACCTAGCGGGGGACACCGGGGAGCTGTTTTTT. This sequence joins TRBV7-8 and TRBJ2-2; 10 bases agree with TRBD2. The V gene end was trimmed by 1 base and the J gene end by 3 bases; junction bases not matched to a gene: 5. The germline V gene encodes CDR1 SGHVS and CDR2 FQNEAQ. The CDR3 consists of 17 residues.

The chain combines TRBV28 with TRBJ1-2, with D unclear. The CDR3 has 14 amino acids. Germline V CDR1 and CDR2: MDHEN, SYDVKM. V was clipped by 2 bases and J by 5 bases, with 12 bases between them. CDR3 sequence (DNA): TGTGCCAGCAGTTTAGAGGGCGGAGTGTATGGCTACACCTTC. Its protein product is CASSLEGGVYGYTF.

The rearrangement joins TRBV4-1 to TRBJ2-1; no definite D call. This CDR3 contains 17 residues. Germline-derived CDR1 and CDR2 are MGHRA and YSYEKL. V lost 0 bases, J lost 0 bases, and 12 bases lay in between. DNA of the CDR3: TGCGCCAGCAGCCAAGATGACCCATCCCTCTCCTACAATGAGCAGTTCTTC. Protein: CASSQDDPSLSYNEQFF.

CDR3 DNA: TGTGCCAGCAGTTTACAGGGGCCCTACGAGCAGTACTTC. Protein sequence: CASSLQGPYEQYF. The chain employs TRBV12-3 or TRBV12-4 and TRBJ2-7; tentatively, D is TRBD1 (6 bases). The CDR3 sequence is 13 residues long. V was trimmed by 2 bases and J by 2 bases, leaving 7 bases between them.

The J gene is TRBJ2-3, the V gene TRBV5-4; D not resolved. Trimming stripped 0 bases from V and 5 bases from J, with 4 bases between. CDR1 is SGHNT and CDR2 is YYREEE in the germline V gene (reference sequence). The CDR3 contains 12 residues. As DNA, the CDR3 is TGTGCCAGCAGCTTGGACGGAGATACGCAGTATTTT. Its translation: CASSLDGDTQYF. Complete variable domain (other parts from reference TRBV5-4 and TRBJ2-3): ETGVTQSPTHLIKTRGQQVTLRCSSQSGHNTVSWYQQALGQGPQFIFQYYREEENGRGNFPPRFSGLQFPNYSSELNVNALELDDSALYLCASSLDGDTQYFGPGTRLTVL.

Notes on this clone: This specimen includes other DNA sequences encoding the same CDR3. J is TRBJ2-3 and V is TRBV12-3 or TRBV12-4, with D hard to call. This CDR3 has 13 amino acids. Trimming left V 3 bases short and J 0 bases short, with 4 bases between. CDR3 protein: CASSLGSTDTQYF. The CDR3 bases are TGTGCCAGCAGTTTGGGCAGCACAGATACGCAGTATTTT.

The gene calls are TRBV7-2 and TRBJ2-5; possibly TRBD1 for D (7 bases). The CDR3 has 16 amino acids. Germline V CDR1 and CDR2: SGHTA, FQGNSA. Deletions cut 5 bases from V and 2 bases from J, with 18 bases between. The CDR3 loop reads CASSKRQGGSQETQYF. The CDR3 DNA follows: TGTGCCAGCAGCAAACGACAGGGAGGTTCGCAAGAGACCCAGTACTTC.